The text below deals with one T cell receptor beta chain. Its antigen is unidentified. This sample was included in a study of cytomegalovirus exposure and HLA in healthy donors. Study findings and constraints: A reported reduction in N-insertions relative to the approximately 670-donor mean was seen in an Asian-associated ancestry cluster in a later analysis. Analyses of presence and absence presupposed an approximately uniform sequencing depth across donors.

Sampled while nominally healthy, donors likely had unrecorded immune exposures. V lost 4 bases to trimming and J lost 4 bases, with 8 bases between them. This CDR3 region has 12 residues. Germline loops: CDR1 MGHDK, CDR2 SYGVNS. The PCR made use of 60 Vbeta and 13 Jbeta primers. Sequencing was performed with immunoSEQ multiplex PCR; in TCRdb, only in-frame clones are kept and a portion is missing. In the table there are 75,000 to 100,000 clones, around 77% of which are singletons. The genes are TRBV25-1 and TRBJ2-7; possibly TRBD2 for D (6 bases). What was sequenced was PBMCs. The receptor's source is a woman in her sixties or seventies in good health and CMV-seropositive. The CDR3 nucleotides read TGTGCCAGCAGTGCGGGAGAATACGAGCAGTACTTC. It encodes CASSAGEYEQYF.